The T cell receptor beta chain under discussion was sequenced for a study of blood T cells in healthy people across ages. V lost 0 bases, J lost 0 bases, and 5 bases lay in between. The germline V gene has CDR1 SGHVS and CDR2 FQNEAQ. This CDR3 has 14 amino acids. A second roughly 6 to 11 cycle PCR used barcoded and J-beta primers. TCRdb re-called the 5' RACE reads with MiXCR, one entry per CDR3 protein. The table has about 650,000 distinct CDR3 sequences, 32% seen once. Sample: blood. The V gene is TRBV7-8, the J gene TRBJ1-2; D not certain. This TCR was sampled from a woman aged 80 or over in good health. The CDR3 DNA reads as TGTGCCAGCAGCTTAGCGGACGCTAACTATGGCTACACCTTC. Its translation: CASSLADANYGYTF.